This T cell receptor (beta chain) comes out of a study of shared clonotypes between healthy human individuals. An approximately 220 ng quantity of DNA, 25,000 to 35,000 T cell genomes, went into the sorted-subset replicate PCRs. Assay: immunoSEQ multiplex PCR; the TCRdb copy retains only in-frame clones and omits some. The data hold roughly 2 million clones, with roughly 96% observed a single time. Study findings and constraints: Rarefaction curves obtained for sorted subsets showed sequencing incomplete despite large depth.

CDR3 length: 15 residues. V shed 0 bases and J 7 bases; nucleotides not matched to a gene: 5. Germline values: CDR1 LGHNA, CDR2 YSLEER. This clone was seen just once. Its antigen is currently unknown. The TCR was taken from a man aged 18 to 35 in good health. V usage is TRBV4-3 and J usage is TRBJ2-1, with 8 positions matching TRBD2. Sequenced input: naive CD4+ T cells sorted from blood. Subset in this sample: CD45RA+ positively selected. Written as DNA, the CDR3 is TGCGCCAGCAGCCAAGAGAGCGGGAGATCGAATGAGCAGTTCTTC. Its translation: CASSQESGRSNEQFF.